A selection of T cell receptor beta chains follows, all from one sample in a study of a mutant IDH1 vaccine in newly diagnosed glioma. Clones were sequenced by immunoSEQ multiplex PCR, and TCRdb holds only the in-frame ones, with some missing. This sample has tens of thousands of clones, with about nine tenths found just once. Their recognized antigens are unknown. Sequences were derived from peripheral blood mononuclear cells (PBMCs), sampled from a glioma patient whose treatment included an IDH1 peptide vaccine. The receptors come from a woman aged 40 to 50 with glioma. Some clones in this sample may be carry-over from other donors' samples. CDR3s include the opening cysteine and the closing phenylalanine or tryptophan.

V gene: TRBV7-7
J gene: TRBJ2-2
CDR3 protein: CASSPARTGNTGELFF

V gene: TRBV5-1
J gene: TRBJ1-3
CDR3 protein: CASSLSGTGGYSGNTIYF

V gene: TRBV5-4
J gene: TRBJ2-6
CDR3 protein: CASSLEGRSGANVLTF

V gene: TRBV7-2
J gene: TRBJ2-7
CDR3 protein: CASSPGTLGEQYF

V gene: TRBV2
J gene: TRBJ2-3
CDR3 protein: CASSVQGPDTQYF

V gene: TRBV5-4
J gene: TRBJ1-1
CDR3 protein: CASSPAGGLNEAFF

V gene: TRBV9
J gene: TRBJ2-3
CDR3 protein: CASQAGTGGHSSTDTQYF

V gene: TRBV6-5
J gene: TRBJ2-1
CDR3 protein: CASSYSPWSSYNEQFF

V gene: TRBV6-5
J gene: TRBJ2-7
CDR3 protein: CASSVTGGWEQYF

V gene: TRBV28
J gene: TRBJ2-4
CDR3 protein: CASSLTGAKNIQYF

V gene: TRBV9
J gene: TRBJ2-1
CDR3 protein: CASSPPRSGTSSYNEQFF

V gene: TRBV10-3
J gene: TRBJ2-4
CDR3 protein: CAISDPPRNIQYF

V gene: TRBV18
J gene: TRBJ1-5
CDR3 protein: CASSPPTGFMVF

V gene: TRBV2
J gene: TRBJ1-5
CDR3 protein: CASSDNNQPQHF

V gene: TRBV7-2
J gene: TRBJ2-7
CDR3 protein: CASSLLDRINEQYF

V gene: TRBV7-2
J gene: TRBJ2-7
CDR3 protein: CASSLASGWDEQYF

V gene: TRBV7-9
J gene: TRBJ2-1
CDR3 protein: CASTNVAGSYNEQFF

V gene: TRBV29-1
J gene: TRBJ2-3
CDR3 protein: CSVEGQGVPTDTQYF

V gene: TRBV4-3
J gene: TRBJ2-7
CDR3 protein: CASSQEESEIYEQYF

V gene: TRBV12-1
J gene: TRBJ2-5
CDR3 protein: CASSFSLPGRWEGRQETQYF

V gene: TRBV19
J gene: TRBJ2-7
CDR3 protein: CASSNRGAEVQYF

V gene: TRBV11-2
J gene: TRBJ1-4
CDR3 protein: CASSFSQGTIEKLFF

V gene: TRBV5-1
J gene: TRBJ1-4
CDR3 protein: CASSLNGNEKLFF

V gene: TRBV11-2
J gene: TRBJ1-6
CDR3 protein: CASSLPSSPLHF

V gene: TRBV11-2
J gene: TRBJ1-5
CDR3 protein: CASSLDKAPQHF

V gene: TRBV10-3
J gene: TRBJ2-5
CDR3 protein: CAISESKGTSGLETQYF

V gene: TRBV28
J gene: TRBJ2-2
CDR3 protein: CASKQGAITGELFF

V gene: TRBV7-3
J gene: TRBJ2-1
CDR3 protein: CASSTHGGYNEQFF

V gene: TRBV27
J gene: TRBJ2-1
CDR3 protein: CASRQGDRYNEQFF

V gene: TRBV15
J gene: TRBJ2-7
CDR3 protein: CATSRVLSHEQYF

V gene: TRBV27
J gene: TRBJ2-7
CDR3 protein: CASRNRGNSYEQYF

V gene: TRBV7-3
J gene: TRBJ1-6
CDR3 protein: CASSLLGEGSPLHF

V gene: TRBV9
J gene: TRBJ2-7
CDR3 protein: CASSAGQADEQYF

V gene: TRBV7-8
J gene: TRBJ2-2
CDR3 protein: CASSLALTGATGELFF

V gene: TRBV2
J gene: TRBJ2-1
CDR3 protein: CASNPRTRSSYNEQFF

V gene: TRBV6-5
J gene: TRBJ1-6
CDR3 protein: CASSNSGAWRSPLHF

V gene: TRBV6-1
J gene: TRBJ1-5
CDR3 protein: CASSEPGQGNQPQHF

V gene: TRBV2
J gene: TRBJ1-1
CDR3 protein: CASSAGYNTEAFF

V gene: TRBV28
J gene: TRBJ2-2
CDR3 protein: CASSSSGTGVIGELFF

V gene: TRBV19
J gene: TRBJ2-2
CDR3 protein: CASSGNTGELFF

V gene: TRBV19
J gene: TRBJ2-1
CDR3 protein: CAGSKTGAYNEQFF

V gene: TRBV27
J gene: TRBJ1-6
CDR3 protein: CASSFGGPGNSPLHF

V gene: TRBV5-1
J gene: TRBJ2-3
CDR3 protein: CASRLTEGRDTQYF

V gene: TRBV19
J gene: TRBJ2-5
CDR3 protein: CASSGWGTEETQYF

V gene: TRBV9
J gene: TRBJ2-4
CDR3 protein: CASSVVGDGGIQYF

V gene: TRBV7-9
J gene: TRBJ2-6
CDR3 protein: CASSRQGTLSSANVLTF

V gene: TRBV27
J gene: TRBJ2-5
CDR3 protein: CASSRSGHPTQYF

V gene: TRBV7-3
J gene: TRBJ2-7
CDR3 protein: CASSLGREGREQYF

V gene: TRBV10-3
J gene: TRBJ2-5
CDR3 protein: CAISAMRGEEETQYF

V gene: TRBV11-2
J gene: TRBJ2-2
CDR3 protein: CASSLDRAGRVLFF

V gene: TRBV10-3
J gene: TRBJ2-3
CDR3 protein: CAISDRGGPDTQYF

V gene: TRBV19
J gene: TRBJ1-2
CDR3 protein: CASTTLDRFGYTF

V gene: TRBV19
J gene: TRBJ2-6
CDR3 protein: CASSTDRDGVFSGANVLTF